These 14 T cell receptor beta chains were all obtained from the same sample, sequenced in a study of human T cells and chemical hapten exposure (dated by TCRdb to the early 2020s). Reading the label with the study, this specimen's time point is: patch test 2, 6 weeks after DPC sensitization. The sample's treatment or condition label, in plain terms: therapeutic diphenylcyclopropenone sensitization with weekly scalp DPC. To prepare the library, RACE was applied. Sequencing was performed on a NextSeq 500. The public reads were run again by TCRdb, first through fastp at Q25 and then through MiXCR, and only productive beta chains were kept. Every entry covers one CDR3 protein and lists the most common genes and DNA from its rows. Here the sample has approximately 80,000 distinct CDR3 sequences; more than 9% occur a single time. Around 5% of the sample is held by the ten biggest clonotypes. The sample consisted of whole blood, taken in connection with sensitization to the hapten diphenylcyclopropenone (DPC). These receptor sequences come from a woman aged 45-60 years with alopecia areata. Some clones in this sample may be carry-over from other donors' samples.

This clonotype was seen once. The V gene is TRBV12-2, the J gene TRBJ1-6; the listed D gene, TRBD1, was not tested against the DNA. TRBV12-2 corresponds to a pseudogene. The CDR3 is made up of 17 amino acids. This CDR3 reads CASRLGSPGHCNSPLHF. As DNA, the CDR3 is TGTGCAAGTCGCTTAGGCTCACCGGGACATTGTAATTCACCCCTCCACTTT.

The chain employs TRBV12-5 and TRBJ2-1; 11 bases are shared with TRBD2. This CDR3 region has 16 residues. From germline, CDR1 is LGHNT and CDR2 FRNRAP. The trim removed 0 bases at V and 7 bases at J, leaving 5 bases unmatched. Written as DNA, the CDR3 is TGTGCTAGTGGTTTGGTACGACTAGCGGGACCAAATGAGCAGTTCTTC. Its translation is CASGLVRLAGPNEQFF. The whole variable domain, remainder taken from reference TRBV12-5 and TRBJ2-1, is DARVTQTPRHKVTEMGQEVTMRCQPILGHNTVFWYRQTMMQGLELLAYFRNRAPLDDSGMPKDRFSAEMPDATLATLKIQPSEPRDSAVYFCASGLVRLAGPNEQFFGPGTRLTVL.

In its sample, this clonotype was seen a few times. The chain is built from TRBV20-1 and TRBJ2-7; maybe TRBD1 (5 bases). Germline CDR1 is DFQATT and CDR2 is SNEGSKA (reference sequence). The CDR3 length is 15 residues. V was pared by 0 bases and J by 2 bases, with 14 bases between. In DNA form, the CDR3 reads TGCAGTGCTAGAGATTTCGACAGAATCACCTACGAGCAGTACTTC. It translates to CSARDFDRITYEQYF.

V usage is TRBV24-1 and J usage is TRBJ1-5; a weak D match, TRBD1 (5 bases). The CDR3 totals 16 residues. Between the trimmed V and J ends, which lost 4 bases and 7 bases, there was a span of 19 bases. Germline V gene lookup returns CDR1 KGHDR and CDR2 SFDVKD. CDR3 amino acids: CATSDPRRDPGQPQHF. The CDR3 region has the DNA TGTGCCACCAGTGACCCCCGACGGGACCCAGGGCAGCCCCAGCATTTT.

This clonotype was detected ten times or more. This rearrangement joins TRBV18 to TRBJ1-2; maybe TRBD1 (6 bases). Trimming took 6 bases from V and 2 from J, leaving 19 bases between them. CDR3 length: 16 residues. Germline CDR1 is KGHSH and CDR2 is LQKENI. CDR3 nucleotides: TGTGCCAGCTCCCGGTGGACAGCGGAGGGGAACTATGGCTACACCTTC. Amino acids: CASSRWTAEGNYGYTF. The full variable domain, in which reference TRBV18 and TRBJ1-2 provide the parts outside the CDR3, is NAGVMQNPRHLVRRRGQEARLRCSPMKGHSHVYWYRQLPEEGLKFMVYLQKENIIDESGMPKERFSAEFPKEGPSILRIQQVVRGDSAAYFCASSRWTAEGNYGYTFGSGTRLTVV.

This clonotype occurred many times. The CDR3, as DNA: TGTGCCAGCAGTTCTATGCCTGGCAATGAGCAGTTCTTC. Its translation: CASSSMPGNEQFF. The rearrangement joins TRBV12-3 or TRBV12-4 to TRBJ2-1; D call uncertain. The CDR3 length is 13 residues. The germline V and J ends were trimmed by 4 bases and 6 bases, with 10 bases remaining between them.

This clonotype was counted only a few times. The chain links TRBV18 to TRBJ1-6, with D hard to call. The CDR3 is 14 residues long. Trimming removed 4 bases from V and 7 bases from J, with 11 bases in between. Germline V gene sequence: CDR1 KGHSH, CDR2 LQKENI. The CDR3 region has the DNA TGTGCCAGCTCACAAGATCGGAAGAATTCACCCCTCCACTTT. It specifies CASSQDRKNSPLHF.

For this clonotype: This could be a read error, since a much larger clone is one nucleotide away. The rearrangement links TRBV27 to TRBJ2-7, with 9 bases that match TRBD1. From germline, CDR1 is MNHEY and CDR2 SMNVEV (reference sequence). This CDR3 has 15 residues. V was pared by 4 bases and J by 5 bases, with 9 bases of the junction left unmatched. CDR3 coding DNA: TGTGCCAGCAGTTCGAACCAGGACAGGGGCCACGAGCAGTACTTC. This encodes CASSSNQDRGHEQYF.

V and J are TRBV5-1 and TRBJ2-1; tentatively, D is TRBD1 (6 bases). Germline CDR1 and CDR2: SGHRS and YFSETQ. Trimming stripped 4 bases from V and 5 bases from J, with 10 bases between. The CDR3 is made up of 13 amino acids. The CDR3 DNA reads as TGCGCCAGCAGCCTGGGGGCCGACAATGAGCAGTTCTTC. Protein sequence: CASSLGADNEQFF.

This clonotype was counted between two and nine times. The chain carries TRBV10-3 and TRBJ2-1, with TRBD1 matching over 7 bases. Looked up from germline, CDR1 is ENHRY and CDR2 is SYGVKD. Trimming removed 4 bases from V and 5 bases from J; junction bases left unmatched: 8. CDR3 length: 15 amino acids. CDR3 sequence: CAISGEQGLHNEQFF. The CDR3 nucleotides read TGTGCCATCAGTGGGGAACAGGGGCTACACAATGAGCAGTTCTTC.

The chain joins TRBV28 to TRBJ1-1, with a tentative D call TRBD1 (5 bases). Trimming left V 3 bases short and J 9 bases short, with 11 bases between. CDR1 MDHEN and CDR2 SYDVKM come from the germline V gene. The CDR3 totals 12 residues. The CDR3 loop reads CASSFPQGQAFF. In nucleotides, the CDR3 is TGTGCCAGCAGTTTCCCGCAGGGACAAGCTTTCTTT.

The sample holds many counts of this clonotype. This sequence joins TRBV29-1 and TRBJ2-5; 9 bases align to TRBD1. The CDR3 contains 12 residues. Germline V lookup: CDR1 SQVTM, CDR2 ANQGSEA. With 6 bases clipped from V and 3 bases from J, the junction kept 2 bases outside the gene matches. As DNA, the CDR3 is TGCAGCGTCAGGACAGGGGAAGAGACCCAGTACTTC. As protein: CSVRTGEETQYF.

This clonotype was detected only a few times. This chain connects TRBV5-1 to TRBJ2-5, with D possibly being TRBD1 (5 bases). Germline CDR1 reads SGHRS; CDR2 reads YFSETQ. The germline V and J ends were trimmed by 4 bases and 1 base, with 5 bases remaining between them. The CDR3 extends over 12 amino acids. CDR3 bases: TGCGCCAGCAGCGACAGCCAAGAGACCCAGTACTTC. The encoded protein is CASSDSQETQYF.

This rearrangement joins TRBV20-1 to TRBJ2-7; D unresolved. The CDR3 is made up of 12 amino acids. Germline V CDR1 and CDR2: DFQATT, SNEGSKA (reference sequence). V dropped 0 bases and J dropped 3 bases, with 6 bases sitting between them. CDR3 protein: CSARDTVYEQYF. The CDR3 DNA is TGCAGTGCTAGAGATACAGTCTACGAGCAGTACTTC.